One TCR beta chain is described in this entry. This record comes from a study of T cell responses to AZD1222 COVID-19 vaccine. The CDR3 spans 15 residues. CDR1 KGHSH and CDR2 LQKENI come from the germline V gene. V lost 2 bases and J lost 7; bases outside the gene matches: 8. The repertoire was sequenced with immunoSEQ multiplex PCR; TCRdb's copy has only in-frame clones and lacks some. The repertoire table contains over 120,000 clones. The sequenced sample was peripheral blood. This TCR was sampled from an adult in good health. V and J are TRBV18 and TRBJ2-1; 7 nucleotides match TRBD1. CDR3 sequence (DNA): TGTGCCAGCTCACCAAATACAGGGGCGGTTAATGAGCAGTTCTTC. Its translation is CASSPNTGAVNEQFF.